This T cell receptor (beta chain) was sequenced during a study of cytomegalovirus exposure and HLA in healthy donors. Study results and limitations: Reportedly, diagnosis of cytomegalovirus status by the classifier showed high specificity and sensitivity.

Repertoires were generated with immunoSEQ multiplex PCR, while TCRdb's copy carries only in-frame clones and drops some. This sample carries 200,000 to 250,000 clones, around 87% of them seen once, and the ten largest clones take roughly 2%. Comments on this clone: The antigen is unknown.

The clonotype was recovered from a woman aged 18-29 years in good health and CMV-seropositive. The sample consisted of PBMCs.

CDR3 residues: CASSLLAGGPRVYEQYF. The CDR3 DNA sequence: TGTGCCAGCAGTCTACTAGCGGGAGGGCCCCGCGTCTACGAGCAGTACTTC. This chain links TRBV27 with TRBJ2-7, with 13 nucleotides matching TRBD2. CDR3 size: 17 residues. Germline lookup yields CDR1 MNHEY and CDR2 SMNVEV (reference sequence). V was pared by 5 bases and J by 3 bases, with 10 bases of the junction left unmatched.